This TCR beta chain was observed in a study of post-analysis software for immune sequencing data. At the level of the study: Some patients lacked subtype; others had relapsing-remitting, secondary progressive or progressive-relapsing disease. Study results and limitations: Samples from a shared batch, those prepared together, strongly co-clustered by F measure. TRBV5-6, TRBV5-1 and TRBV20-1 were among about 5 TRBV segments more frequent in patients than controls. Among multiple sclerosis patients, normalized Chao1 diversity was significantly below that of controls.

TCR beta libraries were prepared from cDNA with unique molecular identifiers. From around 0.96 to 9.9 million T cells, around 500,000 cDNA molecules were obtained. TCRdb independently ran MiXCR on the PCR reads; one entry per CDR3 protein. This table has 150,000 to 200,000 distinct CDR3 sequences, roughly 30% appearing once. This clonotype was counted ten times or more. Its specificity is not known. The V end lost 0 bases, the J end lost 1 base, and 8 bases lay between the germline ends. The CDR3 runs to 15 residues. The germline CDR1 and CDR2 sequences are ENHRY and SYGVKD. The origin of this receptor is a girl between 10 and 17 years old with multiple sclerosis. Sequenced material: blood. V gene TRBV10-3 combines with J gene TRBJ2-3, with D unclear. The CDR3 DNA sequence: TGTGCCATCAGTGAGTCGAGGAGCGGCACAGATACGCAGTATTTT. It encodes CAISESRSGTDTQYF.